This T cell receptor (beta chain) was documented in a study of T cells in Graves' hyperthyroidism and ophthalmopathy. Study-wide context: Pretreatment peripheral blood was obtained at initial diagnosis.

Researchers barred patients who had uncontrolled infection, other autoimmune disease, pregnancy or lactation. The TCR beta CDR3 regions underwent amplification using RNA transcripts as the source. The TCR CDR3 first-round RT-PCR relied on the HTBI primer set. TCRdb used MiXCR to reprocess the multiplex PCR reads, holding one entry per CDR3 protein. This table has about 360,000 distinct CDR3 sequences, 13% appearing once. This clonotype was recorded at least ten times. Germline V gene data show CDR1 as MDHEN and CDR2 as SYDVKM. The CDR3 length is 13 residues. Losses at the gene ends were 7 bases for V and 4 bases for J; bases not matched to a gene: 3.

The genes are TRBV28 and TRBJ2-1, with 8 bases fitting TRBD2. This sequence originates from a woman between 18 and 29 years old with Graves' hyperthyroidism. The sample consisted of blood. In DNA form, the CDR3 reads TGTGCCAGCATTCCTAGCGGGTACAATGAGCAGTTCTTC. Translating it yields CASIPSGYNEQFF.